The rows below give T cell receptor beta chains drawn from one sample of a study of graft-versus-host responses after intestinal transplantation. No antigens are known for them. Sequencing used immunoSEQ multiplex PCR; TCRdb keeps in-frame clones, though not all of them. The table shows over 90,000 clones, with around 92% occurring only once. Sequenced material: unstimulated CD4+ T cells sorted from spleen or lymph node cells, taken before transplant. The receptor source for this set is a human donor who was the organ donor for an intestinal transplant. The CDR3 runs from the conserved cysteine through the conserved F or W. Fields, in order: V gene, CDR3 length, J gene, CDR3 protein.

>TRBV29-1|14|TRBJ2-3
CSVDRGGNTDTQYF
>TRBV4-1|15|TRBJ1-2
CASTSRQGANYGYTF
>TRBV4-1|17|TRBJ2-7
CASSQVPPGTSSYEQYF
>TRBV7-2|15|TRBJ2-3
CASSLAGGRADTQYF
>TRBV28|12|TRBJ1-4
CASSSNGEKLFF
>TRBV6-5|13|TRBJ1-2
CASSRQVGYGYTF
>TRBV2|13|TRBJ1-2
CASSSDIGDGYTF
>TRBV6-5|13|TRBJ1-2
CASSTGLEYGYTF
>TRBV2|17|TRBJ1-6
CASSEWTESSYNSPLHF
>TRBV6-1|16|TRBJ2-3
CASSEPWGLAGDTQYF
>TRBV27|16|TRBJ2-7
CASSLSVLAGPYEQYF
>TRBV4-3|15|TRBJ1-4
CASSQLRVSNEKLFF
>TRBV28|13|TRBJ2-7
CASQRGSPYEQYF
>TRBV19|15|TRBJ1-5
CASSTGTGPNQPQHF
>TRBV4-2|14|TRBJ1-5
CASSLRVSNQPQHF
>TRBV5-1|14|TRBJ1-2
CASSLGAGDLGYTF
>TRBV7-9|16|TRBJ1-2
CASSFGYSGVNYGYTF
>TRBV2|14|TRBJ2-5
CASSGTARGETQYF
>TRBV9|15|TRBJ1-5
CASSVGTGLNQPQHF
>TRBV7-2|14|TRBJ2-7
CASSSLAGGREQYF
>TRBV4-3|19|TRBJ2-5
CASSQDPPGGVGKQETQYF
>TRBV18|14|TRBJ2-2
CASSRQGNTGELFF
>TRBV5-1|16|TRBJ2-3
CASSLWVGGPADTQYF
>TRBV7-9|15|TRBJ2-2
CASSLQGGITGELFF
>TRBV19|13|TRBJ1-4
CASSVPDSKKLFF
>TRBV27|17|TRBJ1-5
CASPRTRGQGTREPQHF
>TRBV7-2|13|TRBJ2-3
CASSSLSTDTQYF
>TRBV2|12|TRBJ1-2
CASWAQVYGYTF
>TRBV9|18|TRBJ2-1
CASSVGGALAGGNNEQFF
>TRBV19|12|TRBJ2-3
CASSIRVDTQYF
>TRBV4-2|17|TRBJ1-3
CASSQGPSGKRENTIYF
>TRBV4-1|14|TRBJ2-7
CASSPFPRAYEQYF
>TRBV9|15|TRBJ2-1
CASSVDEGVYNEQFF
>TRBV19|13|TRBJ1-2
CTSSIVQGAGYTF
>TRBV7-2|16|TRBJ2-2
CASSQGLAGYTGELFF
>TRBV4-2|18|TRBJ1-6
CASSQDGRGAGTYSPLHF
>TRBV18|16|TRBJ1-2
CASSPGQGSIGYGYTF
>TRBV6-1|14|TRBJ1-1
CASSVQGSYTEAFF
>TRBV10-1|15|TRBJ1-6
CASRPDREGNSPLHF
>TRBV6-4|16|TRBJ2-1
CASSDRASGGVSEQFF
>TRBV19|15|TRBJ2-5
CASSIGPGTQETQYF
>TRBV30|15|TRBJ1-5
CAWSVRGYSNQPQHF
>TRBV11-2|18|TRBJ2-7
CASSLVVTSGGGFYEQYF
>TRBV4-1|19|TRBJ1-6
CASSQGPEGARSYNSPLHF
>TRBV2|14|TRBJ2-2
CASVLIPNTGELFF
>TRBV2|10|TRBJ1-2
CASSEDGCTF
>TRBV6-6|14|TRBJ1-2
CASSYLEKGDGYTF
>TRBV6-5|15|TRBJ2-1
CASSYLPGVLDEQFF
>TRBV7-3|18|TRBJ2-1
CASSLRLAGAQPYNEQFF
>TRBV18|13|TRBJ1-3
CASSPKEGNTIYF